This T cell receptor (beta chain) was captured by sequencing in a study of blood T cell repertoires in COVID-19. For the study at large: Samples representing acute and convalescent COVID-19 were sourced from the United States, Italy and Spain. T cells, B-cell-depleted T cells, or PBMCs supplied cDNA or gDNA.

TCRdb's table, derived via immunoSEQ multiplex PCR, lists solely in-frame clones and lacks some. Among a few hundred thousand clones listed, less than 90% were seen once. V trimming: 4 bases; J trimming: 2 bases; junction bases outside the gene matches: 3. Germline CDR1 and CDR2: ENHRY and SYGVKD. The CDR3 has 14 residues. The age range of participants was roughly 18 to 90 years, with residence in about two dozen US areas. Cohort 3 recovery required two negative PCRs, clearance, or symptom resolution. The sequenced sample consisted of PBMCs or T cells enriched from blood (not recorded which). The chain links TRBV10-3 to TRBJ1-2; 8 bases match TRBD1. The clonotype comes from a woman aged 25 to 39 who had recovered from COVID-19. The DNA for the CDR3 is TGTGCCATCAGTGGGACAGGGATGAACTATGGCTACACCTTC. As protein: CAISGTGMNYGYTF.